Below, 20 T cell receptor beta chains from the same sample are listed, as sequenced in a study of cytomegalovirus exposure and HLA in healthy donors. The PCR contained 60 Vbeta and 13 Jbeta primers. Profiled with immunoSEQ multiplex PCR; TCRdb holds only in-frame clones, not every one. Of about 210,000 clones detected, around 83% appear once; the ten largest clones hold approximately 0.24%. The sample taken for sequencing was PBMCs. Receptors were obtained from a girl under 10 years old in good health and CMV-seronegative.

The chain has TRBV25-1 and TRBJ1-5; TRBD1 is a possible D gene (6 bases). The germline V and J ends were trimmed by 6 bases and 6 bases, with 12 bases remaining between them. The germline V gene has CDR1 MGHDK and CDR2 SYGVNS. The CDR3 consists of 13 residues. CDR3 protein: CASRAGVGQPQHF. The CDR3 DNA follows: TGTGCCAGCAGAGCAGGGGTGGGTCAGCCCCAGCATTTT. Based on the CDR3 plus reference TRBV25-1 and TRBJ1-5, the full variable domain is EADIYQTPRYLVIGTGKKITLECSQTMGHDKMYWYQQDPGMELHLIHYSYGVNSTEKGDLSSESTVSRIRTEHFPLTLESARPSHTSQYLCASRAGVGQPQHFGDGTRLSIL.

The chain links TRBV19 to TRBJ2-3, with unresolved D. The length of the CDR3 is 14 residues. Germline CDR1 LNHDA, CDR2 SQIVND (reference sequence). The germline V and J ends were trimmed by 3 bases and 0 bases, with 7 bases remaining between them. The CDR3 DNA sequence: TGTGCCAGTAGTATGGTTGGCAGCACAGATACGCAGTATTTT. The encoded protein is CASSMVGSTDTQYF.

This clone was counted a few times. V usage is TRBV7-2 and J usage is TRBJ2-1; tentatively, D is TRBD1 (6 bases). Trimming removed 7 bases at V and 3 bases at J, with 16 bases between. The CDR3 is 15 amino acids. CDR1 is SGHTA, CDR2 FQGNSA, per germline. CDR3 in amino acids: CASNTQGRGYNEQFF. CDR3 sequence (DNA): TGTGCCAGCAACACGCAGGGCAGGGGCTACAATGAGCAGTTCTTC. Drawing the rest from reference TRBV7-2 and TRBJ2-1, the complete variable domain is GAGVSQSPSNKVTEKGKDVELRCDPISGHTALYWYRQSLGQGLEFLIYFQGNSAPDKSGLPSDRFSAERTGGSVSTLTIQRTQQEDSAVYLCASNTQGRGYNEQFFGPGTRLTVL.

The V call is TRBV4-1, the J call TRBJ2-1; 13 bases map to TRBD2. V was pared by 4 bases and J by 7 bases, with 10 bases of the junction left unmatched. The CDR3 is 17 residues long. CDR1 MGHRA and CDR2 YSYEKL come from the germline V gene. The CDR3 protein is CASSPGLAGVPGNEQFF. CDR3 nucleotides: TGCGCCAGCAGCCCCGGACTAGCGGGGGTTCCCGGGAATGAGCAGTTCTTC.

V and J are TRBV6-5 and TRBJ1-6, with D maybe TRBD1 (5 bases). Trimming took off 2 bases at V and 5 bases at J, with 13 bases between the two ends. The CDR3 spans 16 residues. Germline CDR1 MNHEY, CDR2 SVGAGI. CDR3 sequence (DNA): TGTGCCAGCAGTTACGTGGGGGGAGCAAATAATTCACCCCTCCACTTT. Encoded protein: CASSYVGGANNSPLHF.

About this clone itself: The CDR3 does not close with the conserved phenylalanine or tryptophan, likely indicating a read error. The limits of the CDR3 on the DNA are not certain, so only TCRdb's listed CDR3 is given. The J gene is TRBJ1-3, the V gene TRBV2. Both ends counted, the CDR3 spans 12 residues. The germline V gene encodes CDR1 SNHLY and CDR2 FYNNEI. The CDR3 sequence is CASSHLARGWRV.

The chain couples TRBV2 to TRBJ2-6; no clear D gene. CDR3 length: 14 residues. V shed 11 bases and J shed 0 bases, with 11 bases lying between them. Germline assignment: CDR1 SNHLY and CDR2 FYNNEI. The CDR3 sequence: CARLEVSGANVLTF. The CDR3, as DNA: TGTGCCCGCTTAGAGGTCTCTGGGGCCAACGTCCTGACTTTC.

The chain links TRBV5-1 to TRBJ2-1; 7 bases align to TRBD1. Losses at the gene ends were 4 bases for V and 10 bases for J; bases not matched to a gene: 20. The CDR3 runs 17 residues. Germline values: CDR1 SGHRS, CDR2 YFSETQ. CDR3 in amino acids: CASSLKQGWSQVGEQFF. The CDR3 DNA reads as TGCGCCAGCAGCCTTAAACAGGGGTGGTCTCAAGTTGGAGAGCAGTTCTTC.

This clone was recorded once. This chain uses TRBV28 with TRBJ2-7, with 9 nucleotides matching TRBD1. V shed 5 bases, J shed 3 bases, and the junction held 14 bases outside the gene matches. CDR1 and CDR2 (germline): MDHEN, SYDVKM. The CDR3 contains 17 residues. The CDR3 DNA reads TGTGCCAGCAGTCCCGGGTCCTCCGGGACAGGGTTCTACGAGCAGTACTTC. This codes for CASSPGSSGTGFYEQYF.

V is TRBV5-1 and J is TRBJ2-1, with TRBD1 matching over 7 bases. Trimming at V came to 5 bases and at J to 2 bases, leaving 4 bases not matched to a gene. The length of the CDR3 is 14 residues. CDR1 is SGHRS, CDR2 YFSETQ, per germline. The CDR3 DNA sequence: TGCGCCAGCAGAAAACAGGGGACCTACAATGAGCAGTTCTTC. Residues: CASRKQGTYNEQFF.

The CDR3 protein is CASSIVGTGKETQYF. For the CDR3, the DNA is TGTGCCAGTAGTATAGTGGGGACAGGGAAAGAGACCCAGTACTTC. V is TRBV19 and J is TRBJ2-5; 9 nucleotides match TRBD1. Germline V gene data show CDR1 as LNHDA and CDR2 as SQIVND (reference sequence). The V segment lost 1 base and the J segment 3 bases; nucleotides outside the gene matches: 3. This CDR3 spans 15 amino acids. Variable domain in full (rest from reference TRBV19 and TRBJ2-5): DGGITQSPKYLFRKEGQNVTLSCEQNLNHDAMYWYRQDPGQGLRLIYYSQIVNDFQKGDIAEGYSVSREKKESFPLTVTSAQKNPTAFYLCASSIVGTGKETQYFGPGTRLLVL.

V usage is TRBV30 and J usage is TRBJ2-1; no clear D gene. V was pared by 1 base and J by 10 bases, with 11 bases between. The CDR3 consists of 12 residues. Germline CDR1 GTSNPN, CDR2 SVGIG (reference sequence). CDR3 protein: CAWSDDLMEQFF. Written as DNA, the CDR3 is TGTGCCTGGAGTGACGACTTGATGGAGCAGTTCTTC.

This clone was detected a few times. This sample also contains other DNA sequences that code for the same CDR3. This chain uses TRBV7-9 with TRBJ1-4; 9 nucleotides align to TRBD1. This CDR3 spans 14 amino acids. The V segment lost 5 bases and the J segment 4 bases; nucleotides outside the gene matches: 2. The V gene's germline CDR1 is SEHNR and CDR2 FQNEAQ (reference sequence). The CDR3 region is CASSLGQGNEKLFF. CDR3 DNA sequence: TGTGCCAGCAGCCTGGGACAGGGTAATGAAAAACTGTTTTTT. The whole variable domain, remainder taken from reference TRBV7-9 and TRBJ1-4, is DTGVSQNPRHKITKRGQNVTFRCDPISEHNRLYWYRQTLGQGPEFLTYFQNEAQLEKSRLLSDRFSAERPKGSFSTLEIQRTEQGDSAMYLCASSLGQGNEKLFFGSGTQLSVL.

This rearrangement joins TRBV7-9 to TRBJ2-7, with D perhaps matching TRBD2 (5 bases). This CDR3 is built from 14 residues. Per the germline V gene, CDR1 is SEHNR and CDR2 is FQNEAQ (reference sequence). V lost 6 bases, J lost 5 bases, and 17 bases lay in between. CDR3 loop: CASSPRAASHEQYF. The CDR3, as DNA: TGTGCCAGCAGTCCGAGGGCCGCGTCCCACGAGCAGTACTTC.

The rearrangement joins TRBV10-2 to TRBJ2-1; 10 bases agree with TRBD2. The V and J ends lost 5 bases and 1 base, in that order; junction bases with no gene match: 2. CDR3 length: 15 amino acids. From germline, CDR1 is WSHSY and CDR2 SAAADI. Written as DNA, the CDR3 is TGCGCCAGCAGTCTAGCGGGAGTGTCCTACAATGAGCAGTTCTTC. This encodes CASSLAGVSYNEQFF.

V is TRBV7-9 and J is TRBJ1-2; 8 bases map to TRBD1. The CDR3 has 15 amino acids. J gave up 4 bases and V 3 bases, and 7 bases lay outside the gene matches. From germline, CDR1 is SEHNR and CDR2 FQNEAQ (reference sequence). CDR3 sequence reads: CASSLGQEISYGYTF. Here the CDR3 DNA reads TGTGCCAGCAGCTTGGGACAGGAAATAAGCTATGGCTACACCTTC.

The CDR3: CASSLAGIAETQYF. Here the CDR3 DNA reads TGTGCCAGCAGCTTGGCAGGGATCGCCGAGACCCAGTACTTC. The rearrangement links TRBV7-2 to TRBJ2-5; tentatively, D is TRBD1 (5 bases). Trimming stripped 3 bases from V and 5 bases from J, with 13 bases between. Germline V CDR1 and CDR2: SGHTA, FQGNSA. There are 14 residues in the CDR3.

V and J are TRBV6-4 and TRBJ2-3, with 9 nucleotides matching TRBD2. Germline V gene sequence: CDR1 MRHNA, CDR2 SNTAGT. The CDR3 loop spans 16 amino acids. The junction had 7 bases not matched to a gene; V was cut back by 0 bases and J by 6 bases. The CDR3: CASSDSAGGPWDTQYF. CDR3 nucleotides: TGTGCCAGCAGTGACTCGGCGGGGGGGCCGTGGGATACGCAGTATTTT.

This chain uses TRBV5-1 with TRBJ2-1; 10 bases match TRBD1. This CDR3 has 13 residues. CDR1 SGHRS and CDR2 YFSETQ come from the germline V gene. V lost 5 bases and J lost 8; bases outside the gene matches: 4. The CDR3 protein is CASRTDRGDEQFF. CDR3 bases: TGCGCCAGCAGAACGGACAGGGGGGATGAGCAGTTCTTC. Looking up the rest from reference TRBV5-1 and TRBJ2-1 gives the full variable domain: KAGVTQTPRYLIKTRGQQVTLSCSPISGHRSVSWYQQTPGQGLQFLFEYFSETQRNKGNFPGRFSGRQFSNSRSEMNVSTLELGDSALYLCASRTDRGDEQFFGPGTRLTVL.

The chain employs TRBV7-9 and TRBJ2-7, with 8 bases fitting TRBD2. The CDR3 runs to 15 residues. Germline loops: CDR1 SEHNR, CDR2 FQNEAQ (reference sequence). V trimming: 3 bases; J trimming: 3 bases; junction bases outside the gene matches: 7. CDR3 residues: CASSLSGSPLYEQYF. CDR3 bases: TGTGCCAGCAGCTTGAGCGGGAGCCCTCTCTACGAGCAGTACTTC.